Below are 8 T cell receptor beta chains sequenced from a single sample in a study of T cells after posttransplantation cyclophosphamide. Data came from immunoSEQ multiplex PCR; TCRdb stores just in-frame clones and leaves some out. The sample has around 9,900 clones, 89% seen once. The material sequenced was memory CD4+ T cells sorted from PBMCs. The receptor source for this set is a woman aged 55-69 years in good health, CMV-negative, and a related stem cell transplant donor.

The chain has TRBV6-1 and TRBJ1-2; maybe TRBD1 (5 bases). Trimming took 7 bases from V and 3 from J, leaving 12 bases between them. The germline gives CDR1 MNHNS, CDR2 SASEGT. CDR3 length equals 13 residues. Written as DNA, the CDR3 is TGTGCCAGCACTAGGGCCAGGGACTATGGCTACACCTTC. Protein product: CASTRARDYGYTF.

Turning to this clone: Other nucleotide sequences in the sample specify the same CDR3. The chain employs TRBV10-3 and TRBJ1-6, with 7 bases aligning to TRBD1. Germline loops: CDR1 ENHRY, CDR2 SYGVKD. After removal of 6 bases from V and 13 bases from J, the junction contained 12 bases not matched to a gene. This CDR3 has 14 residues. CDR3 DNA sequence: TGTGCCATCAGCCGACGTACAGGGGACTCCCCCCTCCACTTT. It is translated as CAISRRTGDSPLHF.

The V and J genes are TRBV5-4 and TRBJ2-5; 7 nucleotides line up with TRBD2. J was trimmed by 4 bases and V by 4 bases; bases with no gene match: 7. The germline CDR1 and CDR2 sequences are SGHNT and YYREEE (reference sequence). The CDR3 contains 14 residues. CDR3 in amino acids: CASSRERGGETQYF. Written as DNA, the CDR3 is TGTGCCAGCAGCCGGGAGCGGGGAGGAGAGACCCAGTACTTC.

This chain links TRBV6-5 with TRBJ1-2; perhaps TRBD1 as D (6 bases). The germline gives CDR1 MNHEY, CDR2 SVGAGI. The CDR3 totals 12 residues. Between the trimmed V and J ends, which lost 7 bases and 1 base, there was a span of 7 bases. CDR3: CASKGHNYGYTF. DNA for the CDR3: TGTGCCAGCAAGGGACATAACTATGGCTACACCTTC.

The DNA of the CDR3 is TGTGCCAGTAGAGGACAGGCGCGGGAGACCCAGTACTTC. This codes for CASRGQARETQYF. The V and J genes are TRBV19 and TRBJ2-5; TRBD1 agrees at 7 bases. This CDR3 region has 13 residues. After removal of 6 bases from V and 5 bases from J, the junction contained 6 bases not matched to a gene. The germline V gene encodes CDR1 LNHDA and CDR2 SQIVND (reference sequence).

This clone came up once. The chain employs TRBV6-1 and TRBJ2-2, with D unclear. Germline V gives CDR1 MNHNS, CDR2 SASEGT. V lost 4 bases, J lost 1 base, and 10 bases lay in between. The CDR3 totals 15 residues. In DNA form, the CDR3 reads TGTGCCAGCAGTGTACAGCCCATGAACACCGGGGAGCTGTTTTTT. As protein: CASSVQPMNTGELFF.

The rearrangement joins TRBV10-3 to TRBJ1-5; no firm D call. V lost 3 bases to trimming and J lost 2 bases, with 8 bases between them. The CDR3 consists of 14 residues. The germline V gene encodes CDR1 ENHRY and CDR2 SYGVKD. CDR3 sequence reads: CAISEARGNQPQHF. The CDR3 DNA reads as TGTGCCATCAGTGAAGCCCGAGGCAATCAGCCCCAGCATTTT.

For the CDR3, the DNA is TGTGCCAGCAGCTTGGCTAGGGCGACAGATCAAGTCTATGGCTACACCTTC. Its protein product is CASSLARATDQVYGYTF. The chain recombines TRBV5-6 with TRBJ1-2; D may be TRBD1 (5 bases). Germline values: CDR1 SGHDT, CDR2 YYEEEE. V lost 0 bases, J lost 4 bases, and 19 bases lay in between. The CDR3 has 17 amino acids.